This T cell receptor beta chain was recovered during a study of cytomegalovirus exposure and HLA in healthy donors. Study-wide findings and caveats: The authors listed 150 or so TCR beta chains as cytomegalovirus-associated. The study found most TCR sequences rare, yet found some public TCRs in many donors.

CDR1 and CDR2 (germline): SNHLY, FYNNEI. The CDR3 length is 16 residues. With 0 bases clipped from V and 1 base from J, the junction kept 3 bases outside the gene matches. This table comes from immunoSEQ multiplex PCR, and its TCRdb copy is limited to in-frame clones, with some not included. The sample lists 150,000 to 200,000 clones, about 79% occurring once. Separate from the 666-subject first cohort, the approximately 120-subject validation cohort was the one that the donors belonged to. Details on this clone: Antigen specificity is unknown.

The sample comprised PBMCs. The chain employs TRBV2 and TRBJ1-2; 9 positions agree with TRBD1. This receptor was taken from a woman in her 30s in good health and CMV-seropositive. The CDR3 DNA sequence: TGTGCCAGCAGTGAAGCTGGGACAGGGTTTAACTATGGCTACACCTTC. Encoded protein: CASSEAGTGFNYGYTF.